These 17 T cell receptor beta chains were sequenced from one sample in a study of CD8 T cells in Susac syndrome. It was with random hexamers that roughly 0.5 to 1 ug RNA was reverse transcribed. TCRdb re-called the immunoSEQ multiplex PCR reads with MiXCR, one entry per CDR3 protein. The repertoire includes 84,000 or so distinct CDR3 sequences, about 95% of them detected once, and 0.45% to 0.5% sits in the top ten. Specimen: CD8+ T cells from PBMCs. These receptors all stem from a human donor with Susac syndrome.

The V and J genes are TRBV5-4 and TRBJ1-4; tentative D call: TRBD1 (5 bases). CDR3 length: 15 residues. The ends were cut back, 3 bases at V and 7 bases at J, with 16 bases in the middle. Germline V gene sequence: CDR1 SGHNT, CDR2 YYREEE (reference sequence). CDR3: CASSSEWGGGEKLFF. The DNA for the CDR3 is TGTGCCAGCAGCTCTGAATGGGGCGGCGGTGAAAAACTGTTTTTT.

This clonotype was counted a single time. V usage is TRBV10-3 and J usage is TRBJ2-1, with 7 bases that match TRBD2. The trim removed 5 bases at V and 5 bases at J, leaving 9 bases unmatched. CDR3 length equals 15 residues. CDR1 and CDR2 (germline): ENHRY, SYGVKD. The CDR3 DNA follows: TGTGCCATCAGTAGGGGAGAGGCGGGGGACAATGAGCAGTTCTTC. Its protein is CAISRGEAGDNEQFF.

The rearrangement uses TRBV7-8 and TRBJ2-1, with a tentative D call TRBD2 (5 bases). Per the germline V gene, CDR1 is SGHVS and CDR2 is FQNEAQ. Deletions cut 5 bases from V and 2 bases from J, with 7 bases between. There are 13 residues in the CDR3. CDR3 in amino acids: CASSTRAYNEQFF. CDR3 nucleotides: TGTGCCAGCAGCACTAGGGCCTACAATGAGCAGTTCTTC.

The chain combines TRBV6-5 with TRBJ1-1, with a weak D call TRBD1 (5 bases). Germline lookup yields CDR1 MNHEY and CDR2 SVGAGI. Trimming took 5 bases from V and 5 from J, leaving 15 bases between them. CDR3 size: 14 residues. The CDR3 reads CASSGGWAGTEAFF. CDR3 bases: TGTGCCAGCAGTGGGGGATGGGCGGGGACTGAAGCTTTCTTT.

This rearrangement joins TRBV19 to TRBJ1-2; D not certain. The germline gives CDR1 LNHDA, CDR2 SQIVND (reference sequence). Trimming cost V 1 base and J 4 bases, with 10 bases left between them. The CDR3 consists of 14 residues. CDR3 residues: CASSIVSTVYGYTF. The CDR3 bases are TGTGCCAGTAGTATAGTTTCGACGGTCTATGGCTACACCTTC.

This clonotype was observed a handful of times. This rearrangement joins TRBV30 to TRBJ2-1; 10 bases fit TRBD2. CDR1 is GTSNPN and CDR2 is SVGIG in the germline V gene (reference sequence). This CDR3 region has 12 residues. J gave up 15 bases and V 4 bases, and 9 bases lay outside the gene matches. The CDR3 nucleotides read TGTGCCTGGAATCCTAGCGGGAGTATCTCGTTCTTC. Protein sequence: CAWNPSGSISFF.

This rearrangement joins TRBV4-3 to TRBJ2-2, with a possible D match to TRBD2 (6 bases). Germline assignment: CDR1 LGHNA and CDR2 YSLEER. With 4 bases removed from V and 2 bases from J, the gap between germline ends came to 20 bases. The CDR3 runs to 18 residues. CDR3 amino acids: CASSPSREPLTNTGELFF. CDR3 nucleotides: TGCGCCAGCAGCCCCTCCCGGGAGCCCCTAACCAACACCGGGGAGCTGTTTTTT.

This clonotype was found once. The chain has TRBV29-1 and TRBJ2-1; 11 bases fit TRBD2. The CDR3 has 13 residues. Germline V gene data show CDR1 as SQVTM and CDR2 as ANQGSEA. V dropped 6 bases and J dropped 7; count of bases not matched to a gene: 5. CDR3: CSVGLAGANEQFF. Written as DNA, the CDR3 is TGCAGCGTCGGACTAGCGGGCGCGAATGAGCAGTTCTTC.

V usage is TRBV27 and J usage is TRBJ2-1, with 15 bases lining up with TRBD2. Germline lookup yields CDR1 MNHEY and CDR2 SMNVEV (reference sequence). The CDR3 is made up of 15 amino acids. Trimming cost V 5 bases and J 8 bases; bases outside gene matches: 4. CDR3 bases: TGTGCCAGCAGTCCGTGGACTAGCGGGAGGGATGAGCAGTTCTTC. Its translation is CASSPWTSGRDEQFF.

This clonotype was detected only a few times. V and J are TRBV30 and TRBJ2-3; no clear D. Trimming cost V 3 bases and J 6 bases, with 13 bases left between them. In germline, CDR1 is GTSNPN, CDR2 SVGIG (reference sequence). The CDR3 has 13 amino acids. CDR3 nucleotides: TGTGCCTGGAGCCCCGACCACAGTGATACGCAGTATTTT. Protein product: CAWSPDHSDTQYF. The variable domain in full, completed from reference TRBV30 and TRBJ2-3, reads SQTIHQWPATLVQPVGSPLSLECTVEGTSNPNLYWYRQAAGRGLQLLFYSVGIGQISSEVPQNLSASRPQDRQFILSSKKLLLSDSGFYLCAWSPDHSDTQYFGPGTRLTVL.

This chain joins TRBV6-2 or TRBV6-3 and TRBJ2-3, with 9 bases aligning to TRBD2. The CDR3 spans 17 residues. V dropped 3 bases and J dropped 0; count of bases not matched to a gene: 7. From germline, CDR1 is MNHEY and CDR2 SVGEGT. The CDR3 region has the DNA TGTGCCAGCAGTTATGTCGCTAGCGGGATGAGCACAGATACGCAGTATTTT. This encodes CASSYVASGMSTDTQYF.

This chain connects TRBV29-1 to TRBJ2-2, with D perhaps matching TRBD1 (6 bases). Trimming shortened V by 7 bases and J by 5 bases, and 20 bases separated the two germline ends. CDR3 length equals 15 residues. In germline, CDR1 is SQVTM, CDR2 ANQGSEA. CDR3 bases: TGCAGCGCCCTGGGGGCGGCTAGTTCGACCGGGGAGCTGTTTTTT. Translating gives CSALGAASSTGELFF.

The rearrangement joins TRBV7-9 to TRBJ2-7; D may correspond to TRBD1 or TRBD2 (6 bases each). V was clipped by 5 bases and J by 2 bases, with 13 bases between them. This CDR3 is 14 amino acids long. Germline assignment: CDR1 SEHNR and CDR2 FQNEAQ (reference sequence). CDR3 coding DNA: TGTGCCAGCAGCCAGTCAGGGGAGGCCTACGAGCAGTACTTC. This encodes CASSQSGEAYEQYF.

CDR3 DNA: TGTGCCAGCAGTCCCTCCCCCTGGTCGCAGGGCTACACCTTC. Protein: CASSPSPWSQGYTF. This chain links TRBV6-5 with TRBJ1-2; no firm D call. CDR3 length equals 14 residues. The V gene's germline CDR1 is MNHEY and CDR2 SVGAGI. V lost 5 bases to trimming and J lost 8 bases, with 18 bases between them.

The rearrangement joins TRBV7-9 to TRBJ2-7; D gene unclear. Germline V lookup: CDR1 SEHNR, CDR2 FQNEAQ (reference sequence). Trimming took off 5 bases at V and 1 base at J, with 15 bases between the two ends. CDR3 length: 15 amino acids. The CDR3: CASSPTTAVSYEQYF. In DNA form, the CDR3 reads TGTGCCAGCAGCCCAACCACAGCTGTTTCCTACGAGCAGTACTTC.

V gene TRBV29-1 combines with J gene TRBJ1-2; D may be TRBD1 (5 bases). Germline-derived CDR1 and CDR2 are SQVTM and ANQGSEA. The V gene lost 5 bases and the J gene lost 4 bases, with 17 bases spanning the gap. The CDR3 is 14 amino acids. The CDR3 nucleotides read TGCAGCGTTATATCCCAGGGCCCTACCTATGGCTACACCTTC. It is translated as CSVISQGPTYGYTF.

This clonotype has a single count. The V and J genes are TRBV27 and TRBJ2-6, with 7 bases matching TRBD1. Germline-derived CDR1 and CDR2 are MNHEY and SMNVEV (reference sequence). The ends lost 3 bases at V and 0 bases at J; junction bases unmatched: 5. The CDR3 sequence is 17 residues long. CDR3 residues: CASSLLGQSSGANVLTF. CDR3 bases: TGTGCCAGCAGTTTGCTGGGACAGTCCTCTGGGGCCAACGTCCTGACTTTC.